These 27 T cell receptor beta chains came from one sample sequenced in a study of blood T cell repertoires in COVID-19. TCRdb's table, derived via immunoSEQ multiplex PCR, lists solely in-frame clones and lacks some. The sample records 25,000 to 35,000 clones, about 90% being singletons. Sequencing was carried out using peripheral blood. The source of these receptors is a woman between 40 and 50 years old with active or convalescent COVID-19.

The chain is built from TRBV6-5 and TRBJ2-1; TRBD2 matches 10 bases. V was pared by 5 bases and J by 4 bases, with 5 bases of the junction left unmatched. Germline V gene lookup returns CDR1 MNHEY and CDR2 SVGAGI. There are 15 residues in the CDR3. In DNA form, the CDR3 reads TGTGCCAGCAGTCCCGGGACTAGCGCGTACAATGAGCAGTTCTTC. Amino acids: CASSPGTSAYNEQFF.

The chain employs TRBV7-2 and TRBJ1-4; D unclear. Germline CDR1 is SGHTA and CDR2 is FQGNSA. The V gene lost 1 base and the J gene lost 7 bases, with 16 bases spanning the gap. The CDR3 loop spans 16 amino acids. The CDR3 DNA follows: TGTGCCAGCAGCTTAGACCGTGAGGGCTTGGGTGAAAAACTGTTTTTT. Encoded protein: CASSLDREGLGEKLFF.

V and J are TRBV19 and TRBJ1-3; TRBD1 aligns across 7 bases. This CDR3 is built from 16 residues. CDR1 is LNHDA and CDR2 is SQIVND in the germline V gene (reference sequence). V was pared by 5 bases and J by 0 bases, with 7 bases of the junction left unmatched. CDR3 in DNA: TGTGCCAGTAGTGCGGGACAGCGCTTCTCTGGAAACACCATATATTTT. Amino acid sequence: CASSAGQRFSGNTIYF. The full variable domain, rest sourced from reference TRBV19 and TRBJ1-3, is DGGITQSPKYLFRKEGQNVTLSCEQNLNHDAMYWYRQDPGQGLRLIYYSQIVNDFQKGDIAEGYSVSREKKESFPLTVTSAQKNPTAFYLCASSAGQRFSGNTIYFGEGSWLTVV.

This chain joins TRBV9 and TRBJ2-7; 9 bases map to TRBD2. Germline assignment: CDR1 SGDLS and CDR2 YYNGEE. V trimming: 0 bases; J trimming: 7 bases; junction bases outside the gene matches: 2. CDR3 length equals 13 residues. The CDR3 spells CASSVGLAGEQYF. The CDR3 nucleotides are TGTGCCAGCAGCGTAGGGCTAGCGGGAGAGCAGTACTTC. The whole variable domain, filled in from reference TRBV9 and TRBJ2-7, reads DSGVTQTPKHLITATGQRVTLRCSPRSGDLSVYWYQQSLDQGLQFLIQYYNGEERAKGNILERFSAQQFPDLHSELNLSSLELGDSALYFCASSVGLAGEQYFGPGTRLTVT.

This clone was counted once. This sequence joins TRBV6-2 or TRBV6-3 and TRBJ2-7, with 12 nucleotides matching TRBD1. V shed 6 bases and J 5 bases; nucleotides not matched to a gene: 8. This CDR3 is 15 amino acids long. The V gene's germline CDR1 is MNHEY and CDR2 SVGEGT. The CDR3 DNA reads TGTGCCAGCAGCCCCCCGGGACAGGGGGCTCACGAGCAGTACTTC. Its translation: CASSPPGQGAHEQYF.

DNA for the CDR3: TGTGCCAGCAGCTTAGGGGAAACCAGGGGGCTGGTTTATGGCTACACCTTC. Protein sequence: CASSLGETRGLVYGYTF. The J gene is TRBJ1-2, the V gene TRBV7-2; 8 bases are a match to TRBD1. With V trimmed by 1 base and J by 5 bases, 12 bases remained unmatched. CDR1 is SGHTA, CDR2 FQGNSA, per germline. The CDR3 has 17 residues.

The chain joins TRBV7-9 to TRBJ1-6, with TRBD1 identical over 8 bases. J lost 6 bases, V lost 5 bases, and 3 bases had no gene match. CDR3 length: 14 residues. Looked up from germline, CDR1 is SEHNR and CDR2 is FQNEAQ (reference sequence). The CDR3, as DNA: TGTGCCAGCAGCCACCAGGGGGCTAATTCACCCCTCCACTTT. As protein: CASSHQGANSPLHF.

The V and J genes are TRBV28 and TRBJ2-2; D gene ambiguous. With 2 bases removed from V and 7 bases from J, the gap between germline ends came to 8 bases. Germline CDR1 is MDHEN and CDR2 is SYDVKM. This CDR3 has 13 residues. CDR3 region: CASSLISSGELFF. For the CDR3, the DNA is TGTGCCAGCAGTTTAATCTCTAGCGGGGAGCTGTTTTTT.

The chain combines TRBV27 with TRBJ1-3; TRBD1 matches at 8 bases. This CDR3 has 15 residues. V trimming: 6 bases; J trimming: 4 bases; junction bases outside the gene matches: 8. Germline-derived CDR1 and CDR2 are MNHEY and SMNVEV (reference sequence). CDR3 sequence reads: CASSLRGQNGNTIYF. As DNA, the CDR3 is TGTGCCAGCAGCCTCAGGGGGCAAAACGGAAACACCATATATTTT.

The CDR3 loop is CASSTPGLAGSTDTQYF. CDR3 DNA sequence: TGTGCCAGTTCGACTCCGGGACTAGCGGGGAGCACAGATACGCAGTATTTT. The rearrangement joins TRBV19 to TRBJ2-3; TRBD2 agrees at 13 bases. Germline V gene sequence: CDR1 LNHDA, CDR2 SQIVND (reference sequence). The CDR3 is made up of 17 amino acids. Losses at the gene ends were 8 bases for V and 0 bases for J; bases not matched to a gene: 8.

The J gene is TRBJ1-2, the V gene TRBV6-5; D call uncertain. Germline V lookup: CDR1 MNHEY, CDR2 SVGAGI. This CDR3 comprises 13 residues. Trimming pared 2 bases from V and 2 bases from J, leaving 6 bases between. The DNA for the CDR3 is TGTGCCAGCAGTTACGGCTGGAACTATGGCTACACCTTC. This encodes CASSYGWNYGYTF.

The rearrangement links TRBV18 to TRBJ1-1; TRBD1 might be the D (5 bases). V was cut by 3 bases and J by 3 bases, with 8 bases left in between. Germline assignment: CDR1 KGHSH and CDR2 LQKENI. The CDR3 has 13 amino acids. CDR3 nucleotides: TGTGCCAGCTCACCTCAGGGCCACACTGAAGCTTTCTTT. Translating it yields CASSPQGHTEAFF.

The chain carries TRBV6-1 and TRBJ1-1; D gene uncertain. This CDR3 is 13 amino acids long. CDR1 is MNHNS and CDR2 is SASEGT in the germline V gene. V was pared by 3 bases and J by 7 bases, with 12 bases between. The CDR3 region has the DNA TGTGCCAGCAGTGACGAGGGCGGATTTGAAGCTTTCTTT. Translating gives CASSDEGGFEAFF.

This chain joins TRBV24-1 and TRBJ2-5; a weak D match, TRBD1 (6 bases). The CDR3 sequence is 18 residues long. Per the germline V gene, CDR1 is KGHDR and CDR2 is SFDVKD. The V and J ends lost 5 bases and 3 bases respectively, with 24 bases between them. CDR3 nucleotides: TGTGCCACCAGTGCGACTCCCGGGGACAAGGGCCAAAAAGAGACCCAGTACTTC. Amino acid sequence: CATSATPGDKGQKETQYF.

This chain joins TRBV3-1 (or the pseudogene TRBV3-2) and TRBJ2-3; 8 bases are a match to TRBD2. Germline values: CDR1 LGHDT, CDR2 YNNKEL (reference sequence). The CDR3 contains 18 residues. The junction had 11 bases not matched to a gene; V was cut back by 3 bases and J by 0 bases. The CDR3 DNA sequence: TGTGCCAGCAGCCAGAGTGATCGCGGGGGGCCAAGCACAGATACGCAGTATTTT. Its protein is CASSQSDRGGPSTDTQYF.

The chain joins TRBV5-5 to TRBJ2-7; 7 bases fit TRBD2. The V gene end was trimmed by 0 bases and the J gene end by 7 bases; junction bases not matched to a gene: 10. Germline CDR1 reads SGHKS; CDR2 reads YYEKEE (reference sequence). The CDR3 runs to 15 residues. The CDR3 spells CASSLGAGSMGEQYF. The CDR3 nucleotides read TGTGCCAGCAGCTTGGGAGCGGGGTCGATGGGGGAGCAGTACTTC.

The J gene is TRBJ2-1, the V gene TRBV4-1; weak D call: TRBD2 (6 bases). CDR1 and CDR2 (germline): MGHRA, YSYEKL. The V end was cut by 4 bases, the J end by 0 bases, with 7 bases between. This CDR3 is built from 14 residues. This chain's CDR3 is CASSPGSSYNEQFF. The CDR3 DNA reads TGCGCCAGCAGCCCCGGGAGCTCCTACAATGAGCAGTTCTTC.

V usage is TRBV24-1 and J usage is TRBJ2-7; D ambiguous. With 1 base removed from V and 4 bases from J, the gap between germline ends came to 7 bases. CDR1 is KGHDR and CDR2 is SFDVKD in the germline V gene. CDR3 length: 13 amino acids. The CDR3: CATSDLGGYEQYF. The CDR3 DNA reads as TGTGCCACCAGTGATTTAGGCGGATACGAGCAGTACTTC.

This sequence joins TRBV12-5 and TRBJ2-3; 12 bases agree with TRBD2. Germline-derived CDR1 and CDR2 are LGHNT and FRNRAP. CDR3 size: 22 residues. With 0 bases clipped from V and 3 bases from J, the junction kept 19 bases outside the gene matches. The CDR3 bases are TGTGCTAGTGGTTTGGTACGGCTAGCGGGGGGGCCGAGTCGATCGGGAACAGATACGCAGTATTTT. Amino acid sequence: CASGLVRLAGGPSRSGTDTQYF. Drawing the rest from reference TRBV12-5 and TRBJ2-3, the complete variable domain is DARVTQTPRHKVTEMGQEVTMRCQPILGHNTVFWYRQTMMQGLELLAYFRNRAPLDDSGMPKDRFSAEMPDATLATLKIQPSEPRDSAVYFCASGLVRLAGGPSRSGTDTQYFGPGTRLTVL.

The V gene is TRBV4-1, the J gene TRBJ2-7; 15 bases align to TRBD2. V lost 4 bases to trimming and J lost 6 bases; unmatched junction nucleotides: 7. Germline V CDR1 and CDR2: MGHRA, YSYEKL. The CDR3 spans 16 residues. The CDR3 is CASSPTGLAGGGEQYF. CDR3 DNA: TGCGCCAGCAGCCCTACCGGACTAGCGGGAGGGGGCGAGCAGTACTTC.

This clone was detected once. The J gene is TRBJ2-7, the V gene TRBV28; tentative D call: TRBD1 (6 bases). V was clipped by 6 bases and J by 1 base, with 7 bases between them. CDR3 length equals 12 residues. Germline lookup yields CDR1 MDHEN and CDR2 SYDVKM. CDR3 sequence reads: CASRTGSYEQYF. Written as DNA, the CDR3 is TGTGCCAGCAGAACAGGGTCCTACGAGCAGTACTTC.

The chain uses TRBV27 and TRBJ2-7; the match to TRBD1 covers 7 bases. The CDR3 loop spans 13 amino acids. Germline V gives CDR1 MNHEY, CDR2 SMNVEV (reference sequence). With 3 bases clipped from V and 3 bases from J, the junction kept 2 bases outside the gene matches. This CDR3 reads CASSLGQNYEQYF. CDR3 coding DNA: TGTGCCAGCAGTTTGGGACAGAACTACGAGCAGTACTTC.

The chain uses TRBV7-2 and TRBJ2-4; D is unresolved. The CDR3 is made up of 12 amino acids. The V end lost 2 bases, the J end lost 8 bases, and 7 bases lay between the germline ends. The germline V gene has CDR1 SGHTA and CDR2 FQGNSA. CDR3 amino acids: CASSLHGDIQYF. The CDR3 DNA is TGTGCCAGCAGCTTACACGGAGACATTCAGTACTTC.

The CDR3 reads CASSLGILSLNQPQHF. In nucleotides, the CDR3 is TGTGCCAGCAGCTTAGGAATACTGAGCCTCAATCAGCCCCAGCATTTT. The rearrangement joins TRBV7-8 to TRBJ1-5, with no clear D. CDR1 is SGHVS, CDR2 FQNEAQ, per germline. This CDR3 is built from 16 residues. V dropped 1 base and J dropped 3 bases, with 13 bases sitting between them.

This clone has a single count. The chain uses TRBV19 and TRBJ2-1, with D perhaps TRBD2 (5 bases). The CDR3 covers 14 residues. Germline V lookup: CDR1 LNHDA, CDR2 SQIVND (reference sequence). V lost 5 bases, J lost 7 bases, and 15 bases lay in between. CDR3 sequence (DNA): TGTGCCAGTAGTCTGGACTCGATGTGGAATGAGCAGTTCTTC. Translation: CASSLDSMWNEQFF.

The chain couples TRBV5-1 to TRBJ1-1, with a tentative D call TRBD1 (6 bases). CDR1 SGHRS and CDR2 YFSETQ come from the germline V gene. Trimming pared 5 bases from V and 5 bases from J, leaving 16 bases between. This CDR3 has 14 amino acids. For the CDR3, the DNA is TGCGCCAGCAGTCCCGGGGGGCTAAGGACTGAAGCTTTCTTT. As protein: CASSPGGLRTEAFF.

The chain joins TRBV27 to TRBJ1-2; 10 bases align to TRBD1. V lost 3 bases to trimming and J lost 5 bases; unmatched junction nucleotides: 3. CDR1 is MNHEY and CDR2 is SMNVEV in the germline V gene (reference sequence). The CDR3 is made up of 14 amino acids. The CDR3 protein is CASSLDRGMYGYTF. Written as DNA, the CDR3 is TGTGCCAGCAGTTTGGACAGGGGGATGTATGGCTACACCTTC.